This TCR beta chain was recorded in a study of blood T cell repertoires in COVID-19. V was cut by 2 bases and J by 6 bases, with 11 bases left in between. The CDR3 extends over 14 amino acids. Germline V CDR1 and CDR2: LGHDT, YNNKEL (reference sequence). This table comes from immunoSEQ multiplex PCR, and its TCRdb copy is limited to in-frame clones, with some not included. The repertoire has roughly 18,000 clones, approximately 90% of them found once; the top ten carry around 15%. The sequencing sample was made of peripheral blood. This clonotype was sampled from a human donor in a cohort sampled during active COVID-19. The rearrangement links TRBV3-1 (or the pseudogene TRBV3-2) to TRBJ1-5, with D unclear. The CDR3 here is CASSQKYLGQPQHF. CDR3 nucleotides: TGTGCCAGCAGCCAAAAGTACCTCGGTCAGCCCCAGCATTTT.